A selection of T cell receptor beta chains follows, all from one sample in a study of blood T cell repertoires in COVID-19. The protocol was immunoSEQ multiplex PCR, while the TCRdb copy is restricted to in-frame clones and leaves out a portion. The sample holds over 55,000 clones, over 80% seen once. Sequencing input: peripheral blood. These receptors were collected from a man between 45 and 60 years old with active COVID-19. Both conserved end residues are part of each CDR3. The D gene is left open where the match is weak. Expanded clones are given a class, and other clones once, few, many or no size at all.

NA	TRBV28	NA	TRBJ1-4	TGTGCCAGCAGCCTTACTCCAGGGGCAGTTGAAAAACTGTTTTTT	CASSLTPGAVEKLFF
NA	TRBV4-3	NA	TRBJ2-1	TGCGCCAGCAGCCCCCAGGTAACGACCAATGAGCAGTTCTTC	CASSPQVTTNEQFF
NA	TRBV13	NA	TRBJ1-2	TGTGCCAGCAGCTTAGCGAGGGCCTATGGCTACACCTTC	CASSLARAYGYTF
NA	TRBV12-3/TRBV12-4	TRBD2	TRBJ2-1	TGTGCCAGCAGGCCAATAGCGGGAGGGCCGTTCTTC	CASRPIAGGPFF
NA	TRBV7-2	TRBD1	TRBJ2-1	TGTGCCAGCAGCTCGGACAGGGGGGATGAGCAGTTCTTC	CASSSDRGDEQFF
NA	TRBV29-1	TRBD2	TRBJ2-3	TGCAGCGTTACGGGACTAGCGAATTACGGGGGGCAGTATTTT	CSVTGLANYGGQYF
few	TRBV12-3/TRBV12-4	NA	TRBJ1-2	TGTGCCAGCAGTTTAATGGAGGGCGGCTACACCTTC	CASSLMEGGYTF
NA	TRBV19	NA	TRBJ2-1	TGTGCCAGTAGTATGGGCTCGTTGGGCGATGAGCAGTTCTTC	CASSMGSLGDEQFF
few	TRBV4-2	NA	TRBJ1-5	TGTGCCAGCAGCCAAGTCGACATAGGCAATCAGCCCCAGCATTTT	CASSQVDIGNQPQHF
NA	TRBV7-3	TRBD2	TRBJ2-3	TGTGCCAGCAGCTTCTTCCCGGGACTAGCGGGAGGGAGCACAGATACGCAGTATTTT	CASSFFPGLAGGSTDTQYF
many	TRBV2	NA	TRBJ1-2	TGTGCCAGTGGCCACTATGGCTACACCTTC	CASGHYGYTF
NA	TRBV5-1	NA	TRBJ1-2	TGCGCCAGCAGCTTGGACAGGGCCTCAGGCAATGGCTACACCTTC	CASSLDRASGNGYTF
NA	TRBV28	TRBD1	TRBJ2-1	TGTGCCAGCAGTCCTAACACAGGGGACAATGAGCAGTTCTTC	CASSPNTGDNEQFF
NA	TRBV28	TRBD1	TRBJ1-5	TGTGCCAGCAGTCAGTCCGGGACAGGCTTTCGTAATCAGCCCCAGCATTTT	CASSQSGTGFRNQPQHF
NA	TRBV27	NA	TRBJ2-2	TGTGCCAGCAGGGGGTTCAGGCGGGGTAACACCGGGGAGCTGTTTTTT	CASRGFRRGNTGELFF
NA	TRBV6-6	NA	TRBJ1-6	TGTGCCAGCAGTCCCCCCGGAATCGGGGGGAATTCACCCCTCCACTTT	CASSPPGIGGNSPLHF
once	TRBV6-6	NA	TRBJ1-1	TGTGCCAGCAGAGGACAGAACACTGAAGCTTTCTTT	CASRGQNTEAFF
few	TRBV19	NA	TRBJ1-2	TGTGCCAGTAGTATCGGGTCAACCCCCTATGGCTACACCTTC	CASSIGSTPYGYTF
NA	TRBV7-3	TRBD2	TRBJ2-1	TGTGCCAGCAGCCTAGCGGGAGGTCGTGAAGAGCAGTTCTTC	CASSLAGGREEQFF
NA	TRBV30	TRBD2	TRBJ2-7	TGTGCCTGGAGTCATAGCGGGAGGATTGGCGAGCAGTACTTC	CAWSHSGRIGEQYF
NA	TRBV28	TRBD1	TRBJ1-2	TGTGCCAGCAATTTCAGGGGGCGGGGCTACACCTTC	CASNFRGRGYTF
NA	TRBV4-3	NA	TRBJ1-2	TGCGCCAGCAGCCCGCAGGGTATCGGGGGCTACACCTTC	CASSPQGIGGYTF
once	TRBV6-2/TRBV6-3	NA	TRBJ2-5	TGTGCCAGCAGCCCCCGGGTACCGGAGACCCAGTACTTC	CASSPRVPETQYF
NA	TRBV11-3	TRBD1	TRBJ2-7	TGTGCCAGCAGCACAGGGGCGGGCGAGCAGTACTTC	CASSTGAGEQYF
once	TRBV19	TRBD2	TRBJ2-1	TGTGCCAGTAGGATGACTAGCGGGAGTACCTATGAGCAGTTCTTC	CASRMTSGSTYEQFF
NA	TRBV9	TRBD2	TRBJ2-7	TGTGCCAGCAGCGCAAACGGGGGGATCCCAGACTACGAGCAGTACTTC	CASSANGGIPDYEQYF
NA	TRBV28	NA	TRBJ1-2	TGTGCCAGCAGTTTCCCGGGGACTGATGGCTACACCTTC	CASSFPGTDGYTF
NA	TRBV28	TRBD1	TRBJ1-2	TGTGCCAGCAGGGAACCCGGGACAGGGGTAGGCTACACCTTC	CASREPGTGVGYTF
NA	TRBV7-2	TRBD2	TRBJ2-4	TGTGCCAGCAGCCTCGGGCGGGGGGGCAAAAACATTCAGTACTTC	CASSLGRGGKNIQYF
NA	TRBV11-2	TRBD2	TRBJ2-1	TGTGCCAGCAGCTTAGAGCGGGGACTAGCGGGGGGCCGGGTATACAATGAGCAGTTCTTC	CASSLERGLAGGRVYNEQFF
NA	TRBV30	NA	TRBJ1-3	TGTGCCTGGAGTGCCGGGAACTCTGGAAACACCATATATTTT	CAWSAGNSGNTIYF
NA	TRBV6-2/TRBV6-3	TRBD1	TRBJ1-6	TGTGCCAGCAGCACCAACCGTGTCGGACAGGGAAAATCACCCCTCCACTTT	CASSTNRVGQGKSPLHF
once	TRBV7-2	TRBD1	TRBJ1-1	TGTGCCAGCAGAGGGGACAGGGGGTGGACTGAAGCTTTCTTT	CASRGDRGWTEAFF